The T cell receptor beta chain described here comes from a study of tumor-infiltrating lymphocytes in primary liver carcinoma. Study-wide context: Tumors, staged T1-T3 N0M0, spanned about 4 to 11 cm. Whole-study findings and limits: Compared with tumor region pairs, tumor-adjacent and tumor-blood pairs overlapped less.

Of note for this clonotype: The antigen remains undetermined. Mismatch with germline at one junction end may stem from a read error.

Unsorted bulk tissue (roughly 20-31 mg) underwent RNA and DNA co-extraction. Viable tumor cells exceeded 85% in all tumor samples. A primer in the constant region served to generate TCR beta cDNA from roughly 550 ng of total RNA. It was through three nested multiplex PCR rounds of slightly modified ARM-PCR that TCR beta libraries arose. TCRdb used MiXCR to reprocess the multiplex PCR reads, holding one entry per CDR3 protein. The sample contains about 35,000 distinct CDR3 sequences, less than 85% of which appear only once. Sequenced input: liver tumor tissue from sampling region 4. As to subset: tumor region T4, right-lateral pole. The clonotype comes from a man between 35 and 55 years old with primary liver carcinoma and hepatitis B virus infection.

The CDR3 nucleotides are TGTACCAGCAGCTTAGGCGTACCGGGACTCCCCCACAACGAGCAATTCTTC. As protein: CTSSLGVPGLPHNEQFF. This chain links TRBV11-3 with TRBJ2-1; D is possibly TRBD2 (6 bases). Germline V gives CDR1 SGHNT, CDR2 YENEEA. The CDR3 has 17 residues.